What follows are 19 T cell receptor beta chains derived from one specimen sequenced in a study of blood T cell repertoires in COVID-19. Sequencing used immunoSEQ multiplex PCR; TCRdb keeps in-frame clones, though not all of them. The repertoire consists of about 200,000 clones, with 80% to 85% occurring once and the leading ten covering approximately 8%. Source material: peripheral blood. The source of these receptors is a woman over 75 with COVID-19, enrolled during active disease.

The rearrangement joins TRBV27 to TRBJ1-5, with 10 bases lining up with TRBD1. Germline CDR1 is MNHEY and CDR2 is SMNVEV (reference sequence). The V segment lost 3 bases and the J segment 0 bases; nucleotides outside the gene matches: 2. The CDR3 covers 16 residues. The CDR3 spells CASSLTGGYSNQPQHF. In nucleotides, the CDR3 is TGTGCCAGCAGTTTGACAGGGGGCTATAGCAATCAGCCCCAGCATTTT.

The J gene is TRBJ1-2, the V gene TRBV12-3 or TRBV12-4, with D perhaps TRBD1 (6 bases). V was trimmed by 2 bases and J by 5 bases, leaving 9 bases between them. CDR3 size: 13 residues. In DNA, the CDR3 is TGTGCCAGCAGTTTAAACAGGGAATATGGCTACACCTTC. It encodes CASSLNREYGYTF.

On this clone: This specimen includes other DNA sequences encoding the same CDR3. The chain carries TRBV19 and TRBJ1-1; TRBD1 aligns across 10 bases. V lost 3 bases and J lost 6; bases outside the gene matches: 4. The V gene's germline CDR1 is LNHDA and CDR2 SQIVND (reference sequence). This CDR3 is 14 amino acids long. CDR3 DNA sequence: TGTGCCAGTAGTATCCGGGACAGGGGACCTGAAGCTTTCTTT. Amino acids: CASSIRDRGPEAFF.

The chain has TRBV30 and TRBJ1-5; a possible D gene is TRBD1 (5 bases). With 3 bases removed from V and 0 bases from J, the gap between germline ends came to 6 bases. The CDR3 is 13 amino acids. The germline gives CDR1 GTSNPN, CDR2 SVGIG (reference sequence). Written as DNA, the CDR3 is TGTGCCTGGAGACAGGATAGCAATCAGCCCCAGCATTTT. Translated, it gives CAWRQDSNQPQHF.

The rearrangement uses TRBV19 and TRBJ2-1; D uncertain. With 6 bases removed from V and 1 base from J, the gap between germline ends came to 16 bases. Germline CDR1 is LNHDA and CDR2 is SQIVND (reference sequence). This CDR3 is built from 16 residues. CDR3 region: CASSQYSSRSYNEQFF. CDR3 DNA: TGTGCCAGTAGCCAGTACTCGTCGCGGTCCTACAATGAGCAGTTCTTC.

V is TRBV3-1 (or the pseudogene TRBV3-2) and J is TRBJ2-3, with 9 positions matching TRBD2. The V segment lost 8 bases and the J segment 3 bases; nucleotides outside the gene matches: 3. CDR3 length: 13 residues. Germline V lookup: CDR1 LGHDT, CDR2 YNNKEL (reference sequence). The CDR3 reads CASLLAGTDTQYF. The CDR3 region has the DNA TGTGCCAGCCTTCTAGCGGGGACAGATACGCAGTATTTT.

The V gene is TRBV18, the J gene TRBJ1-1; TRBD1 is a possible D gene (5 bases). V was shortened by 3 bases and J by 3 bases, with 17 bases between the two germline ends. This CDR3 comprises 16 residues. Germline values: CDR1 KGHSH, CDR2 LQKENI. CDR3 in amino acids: CASSPSGTFLDTEAFF. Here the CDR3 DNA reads TGTGCCAGCTCACCCTCAGGGACTTTCCTCGACACTGAAGCTTTCTTT.

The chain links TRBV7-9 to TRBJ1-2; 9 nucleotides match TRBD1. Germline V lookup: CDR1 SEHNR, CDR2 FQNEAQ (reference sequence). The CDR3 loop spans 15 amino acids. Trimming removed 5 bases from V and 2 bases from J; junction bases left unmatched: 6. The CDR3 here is CASSPRQGENYGYTF. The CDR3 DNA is TGTGCCAGCAGCCCGCGACAGGGGGAAAACTATGGCTACACCTTC.

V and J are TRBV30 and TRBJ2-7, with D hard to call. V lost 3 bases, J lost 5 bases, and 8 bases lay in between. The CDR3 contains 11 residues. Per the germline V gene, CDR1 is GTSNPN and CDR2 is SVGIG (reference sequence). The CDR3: CAWSLLDEQYF. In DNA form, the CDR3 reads TGTGCCTGGAGCCTTCTTGACGAGCAGTACTTC.

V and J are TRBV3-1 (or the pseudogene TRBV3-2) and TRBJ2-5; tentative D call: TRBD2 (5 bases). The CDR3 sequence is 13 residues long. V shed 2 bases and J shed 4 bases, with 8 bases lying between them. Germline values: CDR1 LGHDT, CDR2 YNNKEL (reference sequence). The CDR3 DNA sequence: TGTGCCAGCAGCCAAAGGACTTTAGAGACCCAGTACTTC. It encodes CASSQRTLETQYF.

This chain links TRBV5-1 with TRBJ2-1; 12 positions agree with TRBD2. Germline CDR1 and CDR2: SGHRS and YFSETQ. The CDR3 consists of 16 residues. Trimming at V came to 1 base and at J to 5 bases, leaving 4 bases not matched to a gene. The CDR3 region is CASSLPTSGGNNEQFF. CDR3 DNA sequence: TGCGCCAGCAGCTTGCCCACTAGCGGGGGGAACAATGAGCAGTTCTTC.

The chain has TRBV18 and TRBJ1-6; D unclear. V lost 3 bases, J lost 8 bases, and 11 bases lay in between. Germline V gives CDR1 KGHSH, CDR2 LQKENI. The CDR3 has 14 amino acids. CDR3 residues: CASSPGQQDSPLHF. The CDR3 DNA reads TGTGCCAGCTCACCGGGCCAGCAAGATTCACCCCTCCACTTT. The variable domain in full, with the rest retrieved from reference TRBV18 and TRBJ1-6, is NAGVMQNPRHLVRRRGQEARLRCSPMKGHSHVYWYRQLPEEGLKFMVYLQKENIIDESGMPKERFSAEFPKEGPSILRIQQVVRGDSAAYFCASSPGQQDSPLHFGNGTRLTVT.

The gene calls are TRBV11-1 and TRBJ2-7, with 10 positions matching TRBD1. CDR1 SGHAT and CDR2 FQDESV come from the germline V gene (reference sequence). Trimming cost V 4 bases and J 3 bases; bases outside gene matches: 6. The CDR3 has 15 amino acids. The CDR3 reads CASSSTGQGLYEQYF. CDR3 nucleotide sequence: TGTGCCAGCAGCTCCACGGGACAGGGGCTCTACGAGCAGTACTTC. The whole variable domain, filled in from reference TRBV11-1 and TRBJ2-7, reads EAEVAQSPRYKITEKSQAVAFWCDPISGHATLYWYRQILGQGPELLVQFQDESVVDDSQLPKDRFSAERLKGVDSTLKIQPAELGDSAMYLCASSSTGQGLYEQYFGPGTRLTVT.

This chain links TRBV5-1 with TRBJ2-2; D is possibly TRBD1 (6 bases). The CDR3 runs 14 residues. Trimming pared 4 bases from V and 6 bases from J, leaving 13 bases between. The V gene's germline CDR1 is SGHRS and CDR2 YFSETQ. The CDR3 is CASSPQGSAGELFF. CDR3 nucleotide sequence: TGCGCCAGCAGCCCGCAGGGGAGCGCCGGGGAGCTGTTTTTT.

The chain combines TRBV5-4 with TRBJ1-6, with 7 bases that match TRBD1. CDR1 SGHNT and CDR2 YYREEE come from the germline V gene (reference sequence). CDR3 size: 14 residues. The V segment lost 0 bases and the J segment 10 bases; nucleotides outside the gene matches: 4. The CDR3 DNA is TGTGCCAGCAGCTTGGACAGGGGCTACTCACCCCTCCACTTT. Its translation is CASSLDRGYSPLHF.

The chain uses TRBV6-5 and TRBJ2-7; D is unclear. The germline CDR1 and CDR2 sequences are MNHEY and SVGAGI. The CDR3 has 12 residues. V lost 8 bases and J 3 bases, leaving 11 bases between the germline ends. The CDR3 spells CASAAADYEQYF. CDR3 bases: TGTGCCAGCGCGGCAGCAGACTACGAGCAGTACTTC.

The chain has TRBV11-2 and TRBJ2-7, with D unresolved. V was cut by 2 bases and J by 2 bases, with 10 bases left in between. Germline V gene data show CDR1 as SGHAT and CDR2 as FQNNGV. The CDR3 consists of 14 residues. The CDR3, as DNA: TGTGCCAGCAGCTTATATGGCTTTCCCTACGAGCAGTACTTC. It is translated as CASSLYGFPYEQYF.

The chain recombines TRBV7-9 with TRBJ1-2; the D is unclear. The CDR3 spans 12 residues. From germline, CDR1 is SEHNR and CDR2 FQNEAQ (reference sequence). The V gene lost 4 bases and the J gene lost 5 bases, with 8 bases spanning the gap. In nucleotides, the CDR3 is TGTGCCAGCAGCTCTGAGGTATATGGCTACACCTTC. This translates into CASSSEVYGYTF.

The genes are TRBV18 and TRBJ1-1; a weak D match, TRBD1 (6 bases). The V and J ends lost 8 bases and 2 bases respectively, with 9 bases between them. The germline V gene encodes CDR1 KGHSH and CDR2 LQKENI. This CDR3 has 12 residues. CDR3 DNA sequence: TGTGCCAGCAAGACAGGAAACACTGAAGCTTTCTTT. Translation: CASKTGNTEAFF.